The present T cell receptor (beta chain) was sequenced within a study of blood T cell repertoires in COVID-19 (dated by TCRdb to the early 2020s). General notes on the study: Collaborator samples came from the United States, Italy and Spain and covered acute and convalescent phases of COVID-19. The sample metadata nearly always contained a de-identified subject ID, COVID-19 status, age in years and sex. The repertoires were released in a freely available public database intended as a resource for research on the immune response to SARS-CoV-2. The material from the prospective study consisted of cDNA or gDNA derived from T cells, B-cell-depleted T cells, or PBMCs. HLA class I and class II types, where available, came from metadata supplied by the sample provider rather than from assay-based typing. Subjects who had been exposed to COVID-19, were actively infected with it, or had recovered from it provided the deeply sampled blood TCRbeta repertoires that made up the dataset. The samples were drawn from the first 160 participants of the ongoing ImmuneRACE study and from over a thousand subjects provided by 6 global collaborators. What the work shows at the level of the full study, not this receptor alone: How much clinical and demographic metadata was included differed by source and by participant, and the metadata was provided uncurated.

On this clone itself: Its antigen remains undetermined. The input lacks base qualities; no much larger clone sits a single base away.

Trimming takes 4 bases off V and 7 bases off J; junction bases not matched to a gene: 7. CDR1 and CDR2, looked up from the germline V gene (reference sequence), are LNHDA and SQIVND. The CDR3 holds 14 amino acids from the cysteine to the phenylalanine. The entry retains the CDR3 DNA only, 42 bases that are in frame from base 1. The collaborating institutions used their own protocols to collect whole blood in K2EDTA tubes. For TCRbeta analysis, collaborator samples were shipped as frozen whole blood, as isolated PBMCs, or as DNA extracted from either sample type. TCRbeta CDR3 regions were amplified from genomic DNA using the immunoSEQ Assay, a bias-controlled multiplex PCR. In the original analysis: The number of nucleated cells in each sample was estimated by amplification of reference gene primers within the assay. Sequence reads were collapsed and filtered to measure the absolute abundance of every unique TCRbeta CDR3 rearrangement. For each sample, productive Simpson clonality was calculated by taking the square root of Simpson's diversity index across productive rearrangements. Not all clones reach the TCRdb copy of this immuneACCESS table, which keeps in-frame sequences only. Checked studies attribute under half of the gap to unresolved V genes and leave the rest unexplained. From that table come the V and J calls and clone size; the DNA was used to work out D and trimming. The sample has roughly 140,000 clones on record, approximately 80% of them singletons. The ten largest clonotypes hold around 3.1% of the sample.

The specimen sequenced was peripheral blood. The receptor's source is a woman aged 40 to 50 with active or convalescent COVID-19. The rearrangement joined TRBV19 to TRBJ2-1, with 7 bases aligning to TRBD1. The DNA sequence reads TGTGCCAGTAGTAGGGACAGAGGAATAAATGAGCAGTTCTTC. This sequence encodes CASSRDRGINEQFF.